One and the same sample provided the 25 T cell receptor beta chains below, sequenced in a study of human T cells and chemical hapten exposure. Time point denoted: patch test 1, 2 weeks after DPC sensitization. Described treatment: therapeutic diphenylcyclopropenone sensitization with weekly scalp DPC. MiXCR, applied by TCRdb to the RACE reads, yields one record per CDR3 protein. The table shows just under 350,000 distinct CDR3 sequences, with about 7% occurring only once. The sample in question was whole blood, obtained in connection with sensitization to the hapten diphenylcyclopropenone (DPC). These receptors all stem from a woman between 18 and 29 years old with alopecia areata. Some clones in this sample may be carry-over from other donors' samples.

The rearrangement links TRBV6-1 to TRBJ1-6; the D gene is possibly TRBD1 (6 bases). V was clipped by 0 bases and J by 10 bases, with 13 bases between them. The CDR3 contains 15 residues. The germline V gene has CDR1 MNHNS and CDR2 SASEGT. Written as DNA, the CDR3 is TGTGCCAGCAGTGAAGCGTTTCAGGGGTACTCACCCCTCCACTTT. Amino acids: CASSEAFQGYSPLHF.

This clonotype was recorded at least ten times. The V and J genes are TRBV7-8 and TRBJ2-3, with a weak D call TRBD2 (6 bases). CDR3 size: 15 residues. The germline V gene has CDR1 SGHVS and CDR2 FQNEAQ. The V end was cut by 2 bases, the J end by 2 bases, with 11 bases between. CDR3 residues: CASSLTGLHTDTQYF. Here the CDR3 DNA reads TGTGCCAGCAGCTTAACGGGACTCCACACAGATACGCAGTATTTT.

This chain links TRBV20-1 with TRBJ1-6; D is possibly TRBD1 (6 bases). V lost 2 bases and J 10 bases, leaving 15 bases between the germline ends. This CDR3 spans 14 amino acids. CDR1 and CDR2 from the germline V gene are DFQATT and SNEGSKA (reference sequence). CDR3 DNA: TGCAGTGCTAGACTAGAGACAGGCCCATCACCCCTCCACTTT. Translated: CSARLETGPSPLHF.

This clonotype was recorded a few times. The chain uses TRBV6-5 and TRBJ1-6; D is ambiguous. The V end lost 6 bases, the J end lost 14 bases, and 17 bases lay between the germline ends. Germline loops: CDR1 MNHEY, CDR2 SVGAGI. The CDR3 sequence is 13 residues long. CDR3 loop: CASRRALVGALHF. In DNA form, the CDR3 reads TGTGCCAGCAGGAGGGCGCTCGTTGGAGCCCTCCACTTT.

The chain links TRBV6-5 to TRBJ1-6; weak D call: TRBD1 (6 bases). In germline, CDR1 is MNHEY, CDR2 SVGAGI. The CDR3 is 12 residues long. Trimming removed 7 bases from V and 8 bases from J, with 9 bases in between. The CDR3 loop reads CASTEGDSPLHF. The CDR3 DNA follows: TGTGCCAGCACCGAGGGGGATTCACCCCTCCACTTT.

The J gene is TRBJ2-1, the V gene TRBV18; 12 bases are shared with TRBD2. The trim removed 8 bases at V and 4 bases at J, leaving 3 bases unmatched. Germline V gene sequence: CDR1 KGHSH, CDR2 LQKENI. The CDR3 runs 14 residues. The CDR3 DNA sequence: TGTGCCAGCGCCCTAGCGGGGGGGTACAATGAGCAGTTCTTC. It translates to CASALAGGYNEQFF.

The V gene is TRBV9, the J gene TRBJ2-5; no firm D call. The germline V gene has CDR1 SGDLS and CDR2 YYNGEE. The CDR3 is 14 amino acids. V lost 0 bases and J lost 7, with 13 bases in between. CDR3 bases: TGTGCCAGCAGCGTAGAAAACAGCCGCCGGACCCAGTACTTC. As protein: CASSVENSRRTQYF.

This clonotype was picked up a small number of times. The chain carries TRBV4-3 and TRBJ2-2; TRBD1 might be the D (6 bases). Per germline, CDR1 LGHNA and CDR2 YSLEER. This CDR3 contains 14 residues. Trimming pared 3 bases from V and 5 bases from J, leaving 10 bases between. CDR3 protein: CASSQAGETGELFF. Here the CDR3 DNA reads TGCGCCAGCAGCCAGGCAGGGGAAACCGGGGAGCTGTTTTTT.

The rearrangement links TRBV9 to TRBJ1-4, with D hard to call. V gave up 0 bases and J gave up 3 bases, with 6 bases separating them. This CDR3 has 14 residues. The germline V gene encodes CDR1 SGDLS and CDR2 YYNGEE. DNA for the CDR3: TGTGCCAGCAGCGTAGGGTTGGCTAATGAAAAACTGTTTTTT. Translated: CASSVGLANEKLFF.

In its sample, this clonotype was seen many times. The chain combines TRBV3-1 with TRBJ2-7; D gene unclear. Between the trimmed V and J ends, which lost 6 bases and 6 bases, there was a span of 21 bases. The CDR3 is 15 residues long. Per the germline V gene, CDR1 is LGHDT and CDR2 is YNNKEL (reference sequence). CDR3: CASSEWASAAREQYF. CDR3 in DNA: TGTGCCAGCAGTGAATGGGCCTCGGCCGCCCGCGAGCAGTACTTC.

The CDR3 spells CASSLAPGLNTQYF. The CDR3 DNA reads as TGCGCCAGCAGCTTGGCCCCAGGGCTAAATACGCAGTATTTT. The V call is TRBV5-1, the J call TRBJ2-3; D is possibly TRBD1 (5 bases). This CDR3 has 14 amino acids. Germline CDR1 and CDR2: SGHRS and YFSETQ. V gave up 0 bases and J gave up 7 bases, with 12 bases separating them.

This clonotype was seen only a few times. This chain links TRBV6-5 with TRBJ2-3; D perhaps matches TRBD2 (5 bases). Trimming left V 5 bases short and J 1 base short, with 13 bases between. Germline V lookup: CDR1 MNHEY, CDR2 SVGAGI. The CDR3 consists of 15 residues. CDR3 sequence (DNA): TGTGCCAGCAGTCCCCTTAGCGAGGGCACAGATACGCAGTATTTT. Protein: CASSPLSEGTDTQYF.

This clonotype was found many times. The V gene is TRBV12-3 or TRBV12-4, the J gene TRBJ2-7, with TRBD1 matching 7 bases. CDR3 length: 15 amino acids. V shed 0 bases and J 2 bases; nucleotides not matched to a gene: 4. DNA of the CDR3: TGTGCCAGCAGTTTAGCATCGACAGGGACCTACGAGCAGTACTTC. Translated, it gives CASSLASTGTYEQYF.

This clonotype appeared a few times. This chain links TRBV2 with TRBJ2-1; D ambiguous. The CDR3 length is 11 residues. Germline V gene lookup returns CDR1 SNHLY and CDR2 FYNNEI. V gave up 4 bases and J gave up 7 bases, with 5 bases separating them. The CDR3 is CASSVRNEQFF. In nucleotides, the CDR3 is TGTGCCAGCAGTGTCAGGAATGAGCAGTTCTTC.

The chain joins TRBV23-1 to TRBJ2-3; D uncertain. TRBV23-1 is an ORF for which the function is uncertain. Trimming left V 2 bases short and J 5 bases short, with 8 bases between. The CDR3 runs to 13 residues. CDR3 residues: CASSQPPLDTQYF. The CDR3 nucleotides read TGCGCCAGCAGTCAACCTCCTTTAGATACGCAGTATTTT.

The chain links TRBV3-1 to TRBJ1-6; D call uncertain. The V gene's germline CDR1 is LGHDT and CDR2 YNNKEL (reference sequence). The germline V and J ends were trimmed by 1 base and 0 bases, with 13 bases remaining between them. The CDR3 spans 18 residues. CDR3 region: CASSQGAASSSYNSPLHF. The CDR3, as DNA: TGTGCCAGCAGCCAAGGGGCGGCATCGAGCTCCTATAATTCACCCCTCCACTTT.

The CDR3 sequence is CSAPGPAQEKLFF. The CDR3 DNA sequence: TGCAGTGCCCCGGGACCGGCCCAAGAAAAACTGTTTTTT. The chain recombines TRBV20-1 with TRBJ1-4, with D possibly TRBD1 on 5 matching bases. Trimming took off 6 bases at V and 8 bases at J, with 16 bases between the two ends. The CDR3 loop spans 13 amino acids. Germline V gene lookup returns CDR1 DFQATT and CDR2 SNEGSKA (reference sequence).

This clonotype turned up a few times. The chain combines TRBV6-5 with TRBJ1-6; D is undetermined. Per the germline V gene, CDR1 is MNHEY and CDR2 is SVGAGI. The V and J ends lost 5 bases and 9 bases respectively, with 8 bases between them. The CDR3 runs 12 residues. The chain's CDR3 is CASSGFSSPLHF. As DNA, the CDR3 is TGTGCCAGCAGTGGCTTTTCTTCACCCCTCCACTTT.

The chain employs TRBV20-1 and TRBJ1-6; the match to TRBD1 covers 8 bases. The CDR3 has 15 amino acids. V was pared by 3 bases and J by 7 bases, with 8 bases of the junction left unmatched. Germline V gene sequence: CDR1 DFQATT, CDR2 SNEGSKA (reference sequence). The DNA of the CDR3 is TGCAGTGCTAGGTACCGACGACAGGGGAATTCACCCCTCCACTTT. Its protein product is CSARYRRQGNSPLHF.

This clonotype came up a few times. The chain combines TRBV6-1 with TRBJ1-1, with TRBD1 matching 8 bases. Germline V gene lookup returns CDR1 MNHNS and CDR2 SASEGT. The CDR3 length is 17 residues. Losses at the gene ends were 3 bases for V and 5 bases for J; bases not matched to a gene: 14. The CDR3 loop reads CASSELGDRQGNTEAFF. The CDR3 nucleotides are TGTGCCAGCAGTGAGTTGGGGGACCGACAGGGGAATACTGAAGCTTTCTTT.

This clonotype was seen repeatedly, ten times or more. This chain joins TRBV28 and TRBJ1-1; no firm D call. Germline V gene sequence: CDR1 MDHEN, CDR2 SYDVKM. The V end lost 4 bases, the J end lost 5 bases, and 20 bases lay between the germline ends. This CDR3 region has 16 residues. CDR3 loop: CASSSSAAQSKTEAFF. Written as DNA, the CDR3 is TGTGCCAGCAGTTCGTCCGCTGCTCAATCGAAGACTGAAGCTTTCTTT.

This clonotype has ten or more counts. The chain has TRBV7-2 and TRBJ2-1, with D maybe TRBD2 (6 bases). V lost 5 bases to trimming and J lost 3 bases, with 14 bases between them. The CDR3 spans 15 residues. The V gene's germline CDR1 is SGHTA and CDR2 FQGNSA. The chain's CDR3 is CASSVGLPIYNEQFF. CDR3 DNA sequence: TGTGCCAGCAGCGTCGGACTACCCATCTACAATGAGCAGTTCTTC.

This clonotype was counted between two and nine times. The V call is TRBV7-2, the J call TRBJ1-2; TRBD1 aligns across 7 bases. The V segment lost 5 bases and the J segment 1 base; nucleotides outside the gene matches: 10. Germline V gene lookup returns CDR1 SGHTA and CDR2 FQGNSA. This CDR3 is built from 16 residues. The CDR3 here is CASSQGDPHFNYGYTF. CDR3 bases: TGTGCCAGCAGCCAGGGGGACCCACATTTTAACTATGGCTACACCTTC.

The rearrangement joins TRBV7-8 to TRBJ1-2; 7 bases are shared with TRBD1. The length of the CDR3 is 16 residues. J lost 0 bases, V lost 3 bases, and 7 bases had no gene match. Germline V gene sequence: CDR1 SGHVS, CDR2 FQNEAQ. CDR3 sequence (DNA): TGTGCCAGCAGCTTCCACGGGACAGAAACTAACTATGGCTACACCTTC. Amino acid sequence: CASSFHGTETNYGYTF.

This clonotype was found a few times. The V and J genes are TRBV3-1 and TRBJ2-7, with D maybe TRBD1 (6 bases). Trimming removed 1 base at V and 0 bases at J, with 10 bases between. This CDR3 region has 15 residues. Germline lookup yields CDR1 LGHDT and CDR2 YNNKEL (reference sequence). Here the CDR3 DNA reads TGTGCCAGCAGCCAAGGTCCGGACAGCTCCTACGAGCAGTACTTC. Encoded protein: CASSQGPDSSYEQYF.